The source of this TCR beta chain is a study of blood T cell repertoires in COVID-19. About the study: Material from acute and convalescent COVID-19 was sourced from the United States, Italy and Spain.

Under the authors' procedure: Using reference gene primer amplification, nucleated cell counts were estimated. Generated by immunoSEQ multiplex PCR, the TCRdb table keeps only in-frame clones and is missing some. That table supplies the V and J calls and clone size; D and trimming were determined from the DNA. The sample has a few hundred thousand clones, nearly 90% seen once; the top ten hold 1.7%. This CDR3 comprises 16 residues. CDR1 is SGHTA, CDR2 FQGNSA, per germline. Between the trimmed V and J ends, which lost 4 bases and 0 bases, there was a span of 12 bases. Sequences were obtained from PBMCs or T cells enriched from blood (not recorded which). The receptor was isolated from a woman in her late teens or twenties with acute COVID-19. V is TRBV7-2 and J is TRBJ1-4, with D possibly matching TRBD1 (5 bases). CDR3 loop: CASSSEGVSTNEKLFF. CDR3 coding DNA: TGTGCCAGCAGCTCGGAAGGGGTCTCAACTAATGAAAAACTGTTTTTT.